What follows are 11 T cell receptor beta chains derived from one specimen sequenced in a study of T cell responses to AZD1222 COVID-19 vaccine. The assay was immunoSEQ multiplex PCR, and TCRdb's table has in-frame clones only and misses some. The sample lists roughly 70,000 clones; about nine tenths were seen once. The sample was peripheral blood, taken on day 0 of AZD1222 vaccination. These receptors came from an adult in good health.

This rearrangement joins TRBV18 to TRBJ1-1; tentative D call: TRBD1 (5 bases). The V end was cut by 2 bases, the J end by 1 base, with 8 bases between. This CDR3 has 14 amino acids. The germline V gene has CDR1 KGHSH and CDR2 LQKENI. The CDR3, as DNA: TGTGCCAGCTCACCAGGGGCCCAGAACACTGAAGCTTTCTTT. This sequence encodes CASSPGAQNTEAFF.

The chain uses TRBV29-1 and TRBJ2-1; 8 nucleotides align to TRBD2. Germline V lookup: CDR1 SQVTM, CDR2 ANQGSEA. With 6 bases clipped from V and 0 bases from J, the junction kept 7 bases outside the gene matches. The CDR3 consists of 15 residues. Written as DNA, the CDR3 is TGCAGCGTGGAACCTACTAGCGGCTCCTACAATGAGCAGTTCTTC. Translating gives CSVEPTSGSYNEQFF.

The chain combines TRBV5-1 with TRBJ2-7; unclear D gene. V was pared by 1 base and J by 2 bases, with 10 bases between. The CDR3 totals 14 residues. Per germline, CDR1 SGHRS and CDR2 YFSETQ. CDR3 protein: CASSLIGQTYEQYF. For the CDR3, the DNA is TGCGCCAGCAGCTTGATAGGTCAGACCTACGAGCAGTACTTC.

V is TRBV11-3 and J is TRBJ2-1; 10 bases fit TRBD2. The CDR3 runs 16 residues. Per the germline V gene, CDR1 is SGHNT and CDR2 is YENEEA. V was clipped by 3 bases and J by 8 bases; unmatched bases: 10. Written as DNA, the CDR3 is TGTGCCAGCAGCTTTAGCTCTAGCGGGGGAGGGTATGAGCAGTTCTTC. Its protein product is CASSFSSSGGGYEQFF.

The chain is built from TRBV19 and TRBJ1-5, with D perhaps TRBD1 (6 bases). Trimming shortened V by 7 bases and J by 4 bases, and 23 bases separated the two germline ends. CDR3 length equals 17 residues. Germline V gene lookup returns CDR1 LNHDA and CDR2 SQIVND (reference sequence). The CDR3 loop reads CASTESHGRGTNQPQHF. For the CDR3, the DNA is TGTGCCAGTACCGAGTCGCATGGGAGGGGGACAAATCAGCCCCAGCATTTT.

The chain uses TRBV6-1 and TRBJ1-6, with 7 bases that match TRBD1. CDR3 size: 16 residues. V dropped 1 base and J dropped 6; count of bases not matched to a gene: 6. Germline V lookup: CDR1 MNHNS, CDR2 SASEGT. The CDR3 loop is CASSEVTGTANSPLHF. In nucleotides, the CDR3 is TGTGCCAGCAGTGAAGTTACCGGGACAGCTAATTCACCCCTCCACTTT.

This chain links TRBV19 with TRBJ2-2; D is uncertain. Germline loops: CDR1 LNHDA, CDR2 SQIVND (reference sequence). V shed 4 bases and J shed 5 bases, with 17 bases lying between them. CDR3 length: 16 amino acids. CDR3 bases: TGTGCCAGTAGTACGGACGGTGCCCTGGGGACCGGGGAGCTGTTTTTT. Translated, it gives CASSTDGALGTGELFF. Full variable domain (remainder filled in from reference TRBV19 and TRBJ2-2): DGGITQSPKYLFRKEGQNVTLSCEQNLNHDAMYWYRQDPGQGLRLIYYSQIVNDFQKGDIAEGYSVSREKKESFPLTVTSAQKNPTAFYLCASSTDGALGTGELFFGEGSRLTVL.

The genes are TRBV3-1 (or the pseudogene TRBV3-2) and TRBJ2-7; the D is unclear. CDR1 and CDR2 (germline): LGHDT, YNNKEL (reference sequence). Trimming stripped 2 bases from V and 0 bases from J, with 5 bases between. The CDR3 extends over 13 amino acids. CDR3 sequence reads: CASSQLSSYEQYF. The CDR3 DNA reads TGTGCCAGCAGCCAACTGAGCTCCTACGAGCAGTACTTC.

This sequence joins TRBV27 and TRBJ1-2; D call uncertain. This CDR3 has 13 amino acids. V lost 6 bases to trimming and J lost 8 bases, with 16 bases between them. Germline V gene lookup returns CDR1 MNHEY and CDR2 SMNVEV (reference sequence). CDR3 sequence (DNA): TGTGCCAGCAGGGAGCCTGGAGTGCGCGGCTACACCTTC. It specifies CASREPGVRGYTF.

This rearrangement joins TRBV9 to TRBJ2-2; TRBD2 matches 12 bases. V lost 4 bases to trimming and J lost 4 bases; unmatched junction nucleotides: 5. Germline V gives CDR1 SGDLS, CDR2 YYNGEE. This CDR3 has 16 residues. CDR3 sequence reads: CASSPGLAGSTGELFF. Written as DNA, the CDR3 is TGTGCCAGCAGCCCGGGACTAGCGGGTAGCACCGGGGAGCTGTTTTTT.

This chain links TRBV6-5 with TRBJ2-1; 7 nucleotides match TRBD1. With V trimmed by 0 bases and J by 10 bases, 12 bases remained unmatched. Germline V CDR1 and CDR2: MNHEY, SVGAGI. This CDR3 is built from 16 residues. The CDR3 region has the DNA TGTGCCAGCAGTTACTCGGGGAGACAGGGCAGGGGAGAGCAGTTCTTC. It yields the protein CASSYSGRQGRGEQFF.